These T cell receptor beta chains were read from a single sample in a study of early T cells in non-severe SARS-CoV-2 infection. TCRdb re-called the 5' RACE reads with MiXCR, one entry per CDR3 protein. The data show 25,000 to 30,000 distinct CDR3 sequences, 3.5% to 4.5% seen once. The sequenced sample consisted of whole blood. These TCRs come from an adult who was a healthcare worker with PCR-confirmed SARS-CoV-2 infection or an uninfected control (not recorded which). Each CDR3 is given with its conserved first and last residue. D genes are given only for firm matches. Clone size is not always given. Where it is, it says once, few, many or a class for expanded clones.

J | size | D | length | V | CDR3 | DNA
TRBJ2-3 | many | NA | 14 | TRBV7-2 | CASSQGRSTDTQYF | TGTGCCAGCAGTCAAGGGCGGAGCACAGATACGCAGTATTTT
TRBJ2-5 | many | NA | 12 | TRBV28 | CASSLLKETQYF | TGTGCCAGCAGTTTACTAAAGGAGACCCAGTACTTC
TRBJ2-7 | few | TRBD2 | 17 | TRBV18 | CASSPPGLAGPSYEQYF | TGTGCCAGCTCACCACCGGGACTAGCGGGACCCTCCTACGAGCAGTACTTC
TRBJ2-3 | NA | NA | 14 | TRBV18 | CASSPLTRADTQYF | TGTGCCAGCTCACCACTTACCAGGGCAGATACGCAGTATTTT
TRBJ2-2 | many | TRBD2 | 17 | TRBV18 | CASSQDRPGLVVGELFF | TGTGCCAGCTCGCAAGACCGACCGGGACTAGTCGTCGGGGAGCTGTTTTTT
TRBJ2-3 | many | TRBD2 | 16 | TRBV11-2 | CASSSGLAGPTDTQYF | TGTGCCAGCAGCTCCGGACTAGCGGGGCCAACAGATACGCAGTATTTT
TRBJ2-3 | many | TRBD2 | 14 | TRBV12-3/TRBV12-4 | CASTLTSGTDTQYF | TGTGCCAGCACCCTGACTAGCGGCACAGATACGCAGTATTTT
TRBJ1-2 | few | NA | 12 | TRBV5-1 | CASSLEREGYTF | TGCGCCAGCAGCTTGGAAAGGGAAGGCTACACCTTC
TRBJ2-4 | NA | NA | 10 | TRBV6-1 | CASSEDIQYF | TGTGCCAGCAGTGAAGACATTCAGTACTTC
TRBJ2-3 | many | TRBD1 | 16 | TRBV5-1 | CASMVLGTGSTDTQYF | TGCGCCAGCATGGTCCTCGGGACAGGTTCCACAGATACGCAGTATTTT